This T cell receptor beta chain was observed in a study of T cells after posttransplantation cyclophosphamide. Overall study findings and caveats: After PTCy, TRB diversity resembled that of CNI/methotrexate controls. Donor-recipient repertoire similarity was low at 1-2 months, rising over year one. TRB overlap between skin or GI tissue T cells and blood was limited.

The related graft donor's blood sample was taken on the day of bone marrow donation. The protocol was immunoSEQ multiplex PCR, while the TCRdb copy is restricted to in-frame clones and leaves out a portion. The sample is made up of 45,000 to 55,000 clones, none counted only once. In its sample, this clone was seen many times. The antigen is undetermined. The CDR3 length is 15 residues. Germline V gene sequence: CDR1 SGDLS, CDR2 YYNGEE. Deletions cut 0 bases from V and 2 bases from J, with 10 bases between. This TCR was recovered from a man aged 35 to 55 in good health, CMV-negative, and a related stem cell transplant donor. Sequencing was performed on PBMCs. This sequence joins TRBV9 and TRBJ2-3; perhaps TRBD2 as D (5 bases). CDR3: CASSVGGSATDTQYF. The CDR3 DNA follows: TGTGCCAGCAGCGTAGGGGGTAGCGCCACAGATACGCAGTATTTT.